This TCR beta chain was identified during a study of control samples from healthy donors and cancer patients. Trimming removed 7 bases from V and 8 bases from J, with 17 bases in between. The CDR3 covers 14 residues. The germline V gene has CDR1 MNHNY and CDR2 SVGAGI (reference sequence). Using immunoSEQ multiplex PCR, the repertoire was profiled, and TCRdb retains in-frame clones only, with some absent. The data contain tens of thousands of clones, under 95% of them seen just once; the ten biggest clones take up over 0.95%. This clonotype was obtained from a middle-aged woman with lung cancer. Sequenced material: PBMCs. The chain links TRBV6-6 to TRBJ2-2; D perhaps matches TRBD1 (6 bases). CDR3: CASMTSGVKGELFF. For the CDR3, the DNA is TGTGCCAGCATGACCTCAGGGGTGAAGGGGGAGCTGTTTTTT.